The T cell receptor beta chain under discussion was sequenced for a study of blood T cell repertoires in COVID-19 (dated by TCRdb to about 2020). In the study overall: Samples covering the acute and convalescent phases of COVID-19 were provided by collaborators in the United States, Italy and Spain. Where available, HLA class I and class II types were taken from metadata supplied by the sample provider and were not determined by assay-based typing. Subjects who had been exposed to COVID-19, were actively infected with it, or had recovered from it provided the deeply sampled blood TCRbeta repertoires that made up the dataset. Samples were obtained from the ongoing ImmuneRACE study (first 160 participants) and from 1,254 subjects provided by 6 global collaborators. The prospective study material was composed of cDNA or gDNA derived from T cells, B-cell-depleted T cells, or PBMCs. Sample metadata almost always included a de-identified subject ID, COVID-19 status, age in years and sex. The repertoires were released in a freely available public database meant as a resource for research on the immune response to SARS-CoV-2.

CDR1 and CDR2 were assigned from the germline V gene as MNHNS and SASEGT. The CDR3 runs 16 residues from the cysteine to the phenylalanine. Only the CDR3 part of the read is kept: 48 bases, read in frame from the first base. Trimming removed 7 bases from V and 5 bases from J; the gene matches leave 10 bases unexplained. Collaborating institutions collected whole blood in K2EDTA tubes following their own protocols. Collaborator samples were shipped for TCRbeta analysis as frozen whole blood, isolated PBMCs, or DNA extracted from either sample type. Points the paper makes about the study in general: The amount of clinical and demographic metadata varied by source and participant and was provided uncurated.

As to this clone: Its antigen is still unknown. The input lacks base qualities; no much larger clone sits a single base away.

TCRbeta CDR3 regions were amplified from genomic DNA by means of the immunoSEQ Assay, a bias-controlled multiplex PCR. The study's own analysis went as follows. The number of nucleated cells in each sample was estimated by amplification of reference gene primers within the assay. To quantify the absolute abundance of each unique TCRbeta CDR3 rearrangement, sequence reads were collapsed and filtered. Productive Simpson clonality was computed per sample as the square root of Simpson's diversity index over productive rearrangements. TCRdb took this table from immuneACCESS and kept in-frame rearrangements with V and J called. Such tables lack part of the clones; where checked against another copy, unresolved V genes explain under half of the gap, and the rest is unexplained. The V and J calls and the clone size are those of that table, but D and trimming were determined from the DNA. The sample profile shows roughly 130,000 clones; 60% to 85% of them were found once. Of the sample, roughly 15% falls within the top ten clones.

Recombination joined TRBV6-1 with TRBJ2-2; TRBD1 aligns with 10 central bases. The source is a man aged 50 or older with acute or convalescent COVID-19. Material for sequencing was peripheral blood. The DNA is TGTGCCAGCACTGACAGGGGGCAGAGAAAAACCGGGGAGCTGTTTTTT. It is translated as CASTDRGQRKTGELFF.